A single TCR beta chain is shown here with its context. What it recognizes is unknown. This specimen belongs to a study of T cell repertoires in ileal Crohn's disease. Study-level information: The M6 sample came from neoterminal ileum during colonoscopy after surgery.

Germline loops: CDR1 SQVTM, CDR2 ANQGSEA. The CDR3 contains 11 residues. V lost 4 bases and J lost 5; bases outside the gene matches: 0. Documented time point: neoterminal ileum biopsy at postoperative endoscopy, about 6 months after surgery. The study, taken as a whole, reports: Endoscopy was done a median approximately 6.9 months after surgery.

TCRB immunosequencing input was roughly 500 nanograms of biopsy DNA per sample. Profiling relied on immunoSEQ multiplex PCR, and the TCRdb table lists in-frame clones only, not all of them. The table includes 55,000 to 65,000 clones, approximately 88% detected once. The sequence derives from an adult with Crohn's disease. The source material was ileal tissue. The chain is built from TRBV29-1 and TRBJ1-1, with 8 bases that match TRBD1. The CDR3 bases are TGCAGCGTTGGACAGGGGACTGAAGCTTTCTTT. This sequence encodes CSVGQGTEAFF.